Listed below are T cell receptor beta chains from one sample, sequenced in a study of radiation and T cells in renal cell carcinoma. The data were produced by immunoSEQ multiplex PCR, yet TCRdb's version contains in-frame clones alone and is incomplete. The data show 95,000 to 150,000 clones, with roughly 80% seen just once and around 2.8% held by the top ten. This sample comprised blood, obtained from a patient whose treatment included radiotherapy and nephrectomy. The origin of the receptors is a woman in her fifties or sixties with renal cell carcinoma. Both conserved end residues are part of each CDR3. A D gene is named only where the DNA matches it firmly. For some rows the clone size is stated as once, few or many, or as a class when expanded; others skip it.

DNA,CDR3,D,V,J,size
TGTGCCAGCAGCAAGGGACAGGGGGCGAGAGATACGCAGTATTTT,CASSKGQGARDTQYF,TRBD1,TRBV11-1,TRBJ2-3,-
TGTGCCAGCAGTCCAAGCAGTGAGCAGTTCTTC,CASSPSSEQFF,-,TRBV7-9,TRBJ2-1,few
TGCGCCAGCAGCTTGACAGGGGGGGAAAATGAAGCTTTCTTT,CASSLTGGENEAFF,TRBD1,TRBV5-1,TRBJ1-1,-
TGTGCCAGCAGTCGAGGGGTTACCGGGGAGCTGTTTTTT,CASSRGVTGELFF,-,TRBV28,TRBJ2-2,-
TGTGCCAGCAGCTTAGGAGGGCAAGAGACCCAGTACTTC,CASSLGGQETQYF,-,TRBV11-3,TRBJ2-5,-
TGTGCCAGCAGCTTATGGGGAGCCCCCACAGATACGCAGTATTTT,CASSLWGAPTDTQYF,-,TRBV11-2,TRBJ2-3,-
TGTGCCAGCAGTTTATTACAGGGACAGGGGGGGGTTGGGCAGTTCTTC,CASSLLQGQGGVGQFF,TRBD1,TRBV28,TRBJ2-1,-
TGCGCCAGCAGCTTGGCCCGACAGGGGGACAACGAGCAGTACTTC,CASSLARQGDNEQYF,TRBD1,TRBV5-1,TRBJ2-7,-
TGTGCCAGCAGGGGGGGACCCACAGATACGCAGTATTTT,CASRGGPTDTQYF,-,TRBV6-6,TRBJ2-3,-
TGTGCCAGCAGCGCCACAGGGATTCCCTACGAGCAGTACTTC,CASSATGIPYEQYF,-,TRBV9,TRBJ2-7,-
TGTGCCAGCAGTTTAATTGGCCCAAACTATGGCTACACCTTC,CASSLIGPNYGYTF,-,TRBV27,TRBJ1-2,-
TGTGCCAGCGGACAGGCTGGGCAGCCCCAGCATTTT,CASGQAGQPQHF,TRBD1,TRBV25-1,TRBJ1-5,-
TGCGCCAGCAGCTTCGGAGCGAACACCGGGGAGCTGTTTTTT,CASSFGANTGELFF,-,TRBV5-1,TRBJ2-2,-
TGTGCCGACGGCACTTATAACTATGGCTACACCTTC,CADGTYNYGYTF,-,TRBV25-1,TRBJ1-2,-
TGTGCCAGCAGTGAAAGTGTGGGGAACACTGAAGCTTTCTTT,CASSESVGNTEAFF,-,TRBV2,TRBJ1-1,-
TGTGCCAGCAGCTTAGATGGACTTAAAAACATTCAGTACTTC,CASSLDGLKNIQYF,-,TRBV7-2,TRBJ2-4,-
TGTGCCAGCAGTTTATCGAGGGGCAATAACGATGAAGCTTTCTTT,CASSLSRGNNDEAFF,-,TRBV28,TRBJ1-1,once